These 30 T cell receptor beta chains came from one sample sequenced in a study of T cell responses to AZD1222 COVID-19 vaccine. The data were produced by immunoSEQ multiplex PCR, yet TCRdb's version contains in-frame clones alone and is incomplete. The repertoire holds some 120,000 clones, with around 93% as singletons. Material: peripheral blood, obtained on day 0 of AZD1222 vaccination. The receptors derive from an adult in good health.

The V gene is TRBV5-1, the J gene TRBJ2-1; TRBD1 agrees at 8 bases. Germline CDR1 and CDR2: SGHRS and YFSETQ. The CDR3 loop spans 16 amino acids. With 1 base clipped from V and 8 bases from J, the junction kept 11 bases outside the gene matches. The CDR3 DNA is TGCGCCAGCAGCTTGATGCTGGACAGGGTATTGGATGAGCAGTTCTTC. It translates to CASSLMLDRVLDEQFF.

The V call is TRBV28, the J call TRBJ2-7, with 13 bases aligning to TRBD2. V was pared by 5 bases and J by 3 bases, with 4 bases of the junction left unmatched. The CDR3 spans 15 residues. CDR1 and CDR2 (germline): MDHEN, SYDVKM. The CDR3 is CASSERTSGSYEQYF. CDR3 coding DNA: TGTGCCAGCAGTGAGAGGACTAGCGGGAGCTACGAGCAGTACTTC.

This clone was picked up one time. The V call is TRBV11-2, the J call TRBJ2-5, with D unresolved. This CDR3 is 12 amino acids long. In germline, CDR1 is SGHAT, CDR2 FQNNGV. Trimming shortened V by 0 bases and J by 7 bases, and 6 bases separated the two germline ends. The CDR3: CASSLEVGTQYF. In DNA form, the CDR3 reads TGTGCCAGCAGCTTAGAAGTTGGGACCCAGTACTTC. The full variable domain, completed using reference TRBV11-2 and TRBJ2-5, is EAGVAQSPRYKIIEKRQSVAFWCNPISGHATLYWYQQILGQGPKLLIQFQNNGVVDDSQLPKDRFSAERLKGVDSTLKIQPAKLEDSAVYLCASSLEVGTQYFGPGTRLLVL.

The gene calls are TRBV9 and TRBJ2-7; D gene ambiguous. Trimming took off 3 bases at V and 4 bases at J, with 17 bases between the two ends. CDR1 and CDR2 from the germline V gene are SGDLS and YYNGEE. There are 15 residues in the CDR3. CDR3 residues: CASSEYDASVYEQYF. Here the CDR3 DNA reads TGTGCCAGCAGCGAGTATGACGCGTCCGTTTACGAGCAGTACTTC.

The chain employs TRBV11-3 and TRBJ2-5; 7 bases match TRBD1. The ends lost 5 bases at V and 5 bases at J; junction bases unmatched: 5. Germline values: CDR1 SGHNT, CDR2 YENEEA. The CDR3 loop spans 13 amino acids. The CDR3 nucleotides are TGTGCCAGCAGCCGAGGACAGGCCGAGACCCAGTACTTC. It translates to CASSRGQAETQYF.

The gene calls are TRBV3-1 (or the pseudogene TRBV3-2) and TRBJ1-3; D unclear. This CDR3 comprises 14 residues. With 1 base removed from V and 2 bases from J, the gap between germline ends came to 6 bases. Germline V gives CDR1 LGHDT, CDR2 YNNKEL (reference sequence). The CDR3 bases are TGTGCCAGCAGCCAAGTCAATCCTGGAAACACCATATATTTT. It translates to CASSQVNPGNTIYF.

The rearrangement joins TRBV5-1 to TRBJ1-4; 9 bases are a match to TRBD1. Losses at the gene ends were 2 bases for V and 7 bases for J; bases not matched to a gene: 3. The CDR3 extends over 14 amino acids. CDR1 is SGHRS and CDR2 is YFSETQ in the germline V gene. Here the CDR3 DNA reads TGCGCCAGCAGCTTACAGGGGGCAGTTGAAAAACTGTTTTTT. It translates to CASSLQGAVEKLFF.

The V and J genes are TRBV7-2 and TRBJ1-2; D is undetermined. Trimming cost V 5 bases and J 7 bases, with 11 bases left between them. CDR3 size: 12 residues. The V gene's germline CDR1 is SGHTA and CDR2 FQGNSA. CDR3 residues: CASSPHRGGYTF. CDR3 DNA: TGTGCCAGCAGCCCCCACCGTGGTGGCTACACCTTC.

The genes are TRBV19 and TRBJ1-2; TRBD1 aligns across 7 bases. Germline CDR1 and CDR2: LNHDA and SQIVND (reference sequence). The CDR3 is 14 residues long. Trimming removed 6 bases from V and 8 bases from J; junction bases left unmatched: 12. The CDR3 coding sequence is TGTGCCAGTAGACGCTCCGAAAGGGGGCGCGGCTACACCTTC. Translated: CASRRSERGRGYTF.

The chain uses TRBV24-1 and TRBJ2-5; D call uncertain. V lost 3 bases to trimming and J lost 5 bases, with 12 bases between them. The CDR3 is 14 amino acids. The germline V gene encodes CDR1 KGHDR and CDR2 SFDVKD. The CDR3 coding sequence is TGTGCCACCAGTGATCCCGGACCTGGGGAGACCCAGTACTTC. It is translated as CATSDPGPGETQYF.

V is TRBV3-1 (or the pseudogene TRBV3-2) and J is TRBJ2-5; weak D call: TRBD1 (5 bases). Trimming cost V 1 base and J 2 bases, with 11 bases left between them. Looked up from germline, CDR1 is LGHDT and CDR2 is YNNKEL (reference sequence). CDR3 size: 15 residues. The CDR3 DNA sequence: TGTGCCAGCAGCCAAGTTGGCAGGGCACAAGAGACCCAGTACTTC. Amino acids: CASSQVGRAQETQYF.

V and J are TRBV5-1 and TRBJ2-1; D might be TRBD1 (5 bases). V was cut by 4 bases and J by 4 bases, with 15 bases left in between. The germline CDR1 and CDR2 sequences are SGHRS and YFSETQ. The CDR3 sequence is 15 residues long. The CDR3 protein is CASSKGDPEYNEQFF. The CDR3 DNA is TGCGCCAGCAGCAAAGGGGATCCCGAGTACAATGAGCAGTTCTTC.

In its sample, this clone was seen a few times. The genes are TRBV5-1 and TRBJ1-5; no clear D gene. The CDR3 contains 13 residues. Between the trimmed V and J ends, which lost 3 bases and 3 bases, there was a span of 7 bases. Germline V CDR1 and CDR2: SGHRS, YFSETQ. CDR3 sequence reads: CASSSGPNQPQHF. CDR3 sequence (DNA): TGCGCCAGCAGCTCTGGACCCAATCAGCCCCAGCATTTT.

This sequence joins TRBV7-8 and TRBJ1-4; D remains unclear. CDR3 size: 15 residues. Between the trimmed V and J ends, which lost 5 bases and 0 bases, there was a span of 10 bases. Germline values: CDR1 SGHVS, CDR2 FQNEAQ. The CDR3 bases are TGTGCCAGCAGCCCGAGGAGGACAACTAATGAAAAACTGTTTTTT. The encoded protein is CASSPRRTTNEKLFF.

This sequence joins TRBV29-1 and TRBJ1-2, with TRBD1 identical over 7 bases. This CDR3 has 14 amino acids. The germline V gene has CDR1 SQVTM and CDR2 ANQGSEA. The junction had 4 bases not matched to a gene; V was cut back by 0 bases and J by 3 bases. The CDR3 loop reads CSVEETGQYYGYTF. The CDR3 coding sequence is TGCAGCGTTGAAGAAACGGGACAGTACTATGGCTACACCTTC.

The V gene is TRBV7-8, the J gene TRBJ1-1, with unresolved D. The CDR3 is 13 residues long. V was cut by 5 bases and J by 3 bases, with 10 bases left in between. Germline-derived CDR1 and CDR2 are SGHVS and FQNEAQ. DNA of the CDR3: TGTGCCAGCAGCAGGAGCGGGGACACTGAAGCTTTCTTT. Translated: CASSRSGDTEAFF.

The CDR3 bases are TGTGCCAGCAGTCACCGGGGCGCGGAAGCTTTCTTT. Translating it yields CASSHRGAEAFF. The chain has TRBV6-2 or TRBV6-3 and TRBJ1-1; a weak D match, TRBD1 (5 bases). The V end was cut by 5 bases, the J end by 8 bases, with 12 bases between. Germline CDR1 reads MNHEY; CDR2 reads SVGEGT. The CDR3 is 12 amino acids.

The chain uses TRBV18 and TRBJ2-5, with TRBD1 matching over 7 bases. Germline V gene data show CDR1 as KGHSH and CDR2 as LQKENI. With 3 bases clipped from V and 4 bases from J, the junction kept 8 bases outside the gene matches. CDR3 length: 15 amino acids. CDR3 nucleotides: TGTGCCAGCTCACCTTCGACAGGGTGGGGAGAGACCCAGTACTTC. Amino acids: CASSPSTGWGETQYF.

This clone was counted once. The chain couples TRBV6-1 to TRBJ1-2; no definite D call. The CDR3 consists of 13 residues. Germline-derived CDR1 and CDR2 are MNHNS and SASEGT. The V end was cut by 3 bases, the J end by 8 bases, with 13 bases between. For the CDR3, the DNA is TGTGCCAGCAGTGATCCATCGGAAAACGGCTACACCTTC. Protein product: CASSDPSENGYTF.

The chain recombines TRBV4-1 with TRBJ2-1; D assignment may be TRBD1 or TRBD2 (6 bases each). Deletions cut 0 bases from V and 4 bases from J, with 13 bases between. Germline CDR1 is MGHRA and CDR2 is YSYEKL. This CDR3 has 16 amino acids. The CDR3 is CASSQDARGAYNEQFF. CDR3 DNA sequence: TGCGCCAGCAGCCAAGATGCTAGGGGGGCTTACAATGAGCAGTTCTTC.

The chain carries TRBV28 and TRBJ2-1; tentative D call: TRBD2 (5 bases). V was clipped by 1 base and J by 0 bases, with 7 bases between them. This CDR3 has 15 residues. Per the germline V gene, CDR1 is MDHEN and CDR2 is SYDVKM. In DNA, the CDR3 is TGTGCCAGCAGTTTATCGGGGAGCTCCTACAATGAGCAGTTCTTC. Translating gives CASSLSGSSYNEQFF.

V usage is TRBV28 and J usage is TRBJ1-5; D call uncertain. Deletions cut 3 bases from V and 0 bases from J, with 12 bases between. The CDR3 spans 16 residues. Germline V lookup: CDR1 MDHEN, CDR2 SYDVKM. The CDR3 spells CASSFRGWYSNQPQHF. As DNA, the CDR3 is TGTGCCAGCAGTTTCCGGGGTTGGTATAGCAATCAGCCCCAGCATTTT.

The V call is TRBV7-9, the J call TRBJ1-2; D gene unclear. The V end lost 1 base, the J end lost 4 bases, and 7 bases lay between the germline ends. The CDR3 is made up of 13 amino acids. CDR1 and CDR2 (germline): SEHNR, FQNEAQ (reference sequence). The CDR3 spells CASSLGSAYGYTF. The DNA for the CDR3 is TGTGCCAGCAGCTTAGGGAGCGCCTATGGCTACACCTTC. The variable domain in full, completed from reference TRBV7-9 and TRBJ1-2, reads DTGVSQNPRHKITKRGQNVTFRCDPISEHNRLYWYRQTLGQGPEFLTYFQNEAQLEKSRLLSDRFSAERPKGSFSTLEIQRTEQGDSAMYLCASSLGSAYGYTFGSGTRLTVV.

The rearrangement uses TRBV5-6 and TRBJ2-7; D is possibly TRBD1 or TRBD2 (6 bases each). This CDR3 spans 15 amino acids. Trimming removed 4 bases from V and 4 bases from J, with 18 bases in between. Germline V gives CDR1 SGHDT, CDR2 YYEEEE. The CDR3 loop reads CASSPIGGPLYEQYF. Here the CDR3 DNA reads TGTGCCAGCAGCCCCATCGGGGGCCCCTTGTACGAGCAGTACTTC.

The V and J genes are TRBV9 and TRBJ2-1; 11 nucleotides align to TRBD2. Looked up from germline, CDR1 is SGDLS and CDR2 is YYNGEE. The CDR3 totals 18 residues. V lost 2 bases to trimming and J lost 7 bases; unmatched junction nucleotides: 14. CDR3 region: CASSVLRGIAGGHNEQFF. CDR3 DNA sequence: TGTGCCAGCAGCGTCCTTAGGGGCATAGCGGGAGGGCATAATGAGCAGTTCTTC. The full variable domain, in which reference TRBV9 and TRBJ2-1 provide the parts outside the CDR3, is DSGVTQTPKHLITATGQRVTLRCSPRSGDLSVYWYQQSLDQGLQFLIQYYNGEERAKGNILERFSAQQFPDLHSELNLSSLELGDSALYFCASSVLRGIAGGHNEQFFGPGTRLTVL.

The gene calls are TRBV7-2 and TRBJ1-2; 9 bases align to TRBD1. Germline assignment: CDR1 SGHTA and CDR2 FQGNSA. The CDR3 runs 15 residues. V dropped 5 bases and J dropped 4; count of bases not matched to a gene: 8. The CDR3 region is CASSTGGSFGYGYTF. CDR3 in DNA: TGTGCCAGCAGCACAGGGGGCAGTTTCGGCTATGGCTACACCTTC.

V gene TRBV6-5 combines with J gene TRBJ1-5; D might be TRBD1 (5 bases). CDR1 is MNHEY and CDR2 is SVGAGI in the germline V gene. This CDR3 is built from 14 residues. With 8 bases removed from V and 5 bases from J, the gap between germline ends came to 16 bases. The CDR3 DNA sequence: TGTGCCAGCCTGGAAGGCGGGGCCCATCAGCCCCAGCATTTT. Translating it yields CASLEGGAHQPQHF.

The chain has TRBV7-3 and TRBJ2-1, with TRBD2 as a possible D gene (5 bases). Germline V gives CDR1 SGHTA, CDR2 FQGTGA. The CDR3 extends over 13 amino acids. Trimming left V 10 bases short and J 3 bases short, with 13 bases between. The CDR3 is CATAFGSYNEQFF. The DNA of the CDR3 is TGTGCCACAGCTTTTGGGAGCTACAATGAGCAGTTCTTC.

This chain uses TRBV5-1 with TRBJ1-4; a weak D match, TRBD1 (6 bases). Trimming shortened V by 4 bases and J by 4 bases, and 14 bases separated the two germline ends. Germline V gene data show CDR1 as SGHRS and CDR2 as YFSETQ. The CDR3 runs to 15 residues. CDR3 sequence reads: CASSQRRTVNEKLFF. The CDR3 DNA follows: TGCGCCAGCAGCCAGCGGCGGACAGTTAATGAAAAACTGTTTTTT.

CDR3 in amino acids: CASSSVGAGNTIYF. Written as DNA, the CDR3 is TGTGCCAGCAGTTCTGTGGGGGCTGGAAACACCATATATTTT. The J gene is TRBJ1-3, the V gene TRBV28; weak D call: TRBD1 (5 bases). Looked up from germline, CDR1 is MDHEN and CDR2 is SYDVKM. The V end was cut by 4 bases, the J end by 2 bases, with 9 bases between. The CDR3 covers 14 residues.